One and the same sample provided the 29 T cell receptor beta chains below, sequenced in a study of T cell responses to AZD1222 COVID-19 vaccine. The data were produced by immunoSEQ multiplex PCR, yet TCRdb's version contains in-frame clones alone and is incomplete. The table includes 50,000 to 75,000 clones, roughly 80% detected once. Sample: peripheral blood, taken on day 0 of AZD1222 vaccination. The receptors were sampled from an adult in good health.

This clone was counted a single time. The rearrangement links TRBV27 to TRBJ2-1, with D possibly called TRBD1 or TRBD2 (5 bases each). Trimming pared 2 bases from V and 3 bases from J, leaving 8 bases between. CDR1 and CDR2 from the germline V gene are MNHEY and SMNVEV (reference sequence). The CDR3 loop spans 14 amino acids. The CDR3 loop is CASSLMGDYNEQFF. CDR3 in DNA: TGTGCCAGCAGTTTAATGGGGGACTACAATGAGCAGTTCTTC.

The CDR3 reads CASSFRHNNSPLHF. As DNA, the CDR3 is TGTGCCAGTAGTTTCAGACACAATAATTCACCCCTCCACTTT. The rearrangement uses TRBV19 and TRBJ1-6, with D unresolved. Trimming left V 5 bases short and J 5 bases short, with 10 bases between. Germline V CDR1 and CDR2: LNHDA, SQIVND (reference sequence). The CDR3 loop spans 14 amino acids.

This chain uses TRBV9 with TRBJ2-3; the D is unclear. V was pared by 4 bases and J by 0 bases, with 12 bases between. This CDR3 has 15 amino acids. Germline V gene sequence: CDR1 SGDLS, CDR2 YYNGEE. The CDR3 reads CASSPRYHSTDTQYF. CDR3 coding DNA: TGTGCCAGCAGCCCCCGCTATCATAGCACAGATACGCAGTATTTT. Full variable domain (missing parts from reference TRBV9 and TRBJ2-3): DSGVTQTPKHLITATGQRVTLRCSPRSGDLSVYWYQQSLDQGLQFLIQYYNGEERAKGNILERFSAQQFPDLHSELNLSSLELGDSALYFCASSPRYHSTDTQYFGPGTRLTVL.

J is TRBJ1-2 and V is TRBV5-1; possibly TRBD1 for D (5 bases). CDR1 SGHRS and CDR2 YFSETQ come from the germline V gene. The CDR3 consists of 14 residues. V shed 5 bases and J shed 7 bases, with 18 bases lying between them. Here the CDR3 reads CASRAGRESGGYTF. Written as DNA, the CDR3 is TGCGCCAGCAGGGCAGGGAGGGAAAGTGGTGGCTACACCTTC.

The rearrangement joins TRBV6-5 to TRBJ1-2; possibly TRBD1 for D (6 bases). V was shortened by 5 bases and J by 7 bases, with 14 bases between the two germline ends. Germline CDR1 is MNHEY and CDR2 is SVGAGI. The CDR3 loop spans 13 amino acids. The CDR3 reads CASSPRTVTGYTF. In nucleotides, the CDR3 is TGTGCCAGCAGTCCGAGGACAGTTACTGGCTACACCTTC.

The chain couples TRBV4-3 to TRBJ2-7; TRBD2 might be the D (6 bases). The CDR3 sequence is 15 residues long. The germline V and J ends were trimmed by 5 bases and 0 bases, with 14 bases remaining between them. The germline CDR1 and CDR2 sequences are LGHNA and YSLEER. The CDR3 DNA sequence: TGCGCCAGCAGCTCCTTAGCGGCGAACTCCTACGAGCAGTACTTC. Translated: CASSSLAANSYEQYF.

This chain uses TRBV11-2 with TRBJ1-1; the D is unclear. The ends were cut back, 0 bases at V and 0 bases at J, with 8 bases in the middle. Germline V CDR1 and CDR2: SGHAT, FQNNGV. The CDR3 totals 15 residues. This CDR3 reads CASSLDPSMNTEAFF. The CDR3 nucleotides are TGTGCCAGCAGCTTAGATCCATCCATGAACACTGAAGCTTTCTTT.

This chain joins TRBV6-1 and TRBJ1-2; D gene unclear. CDR3 length equals 15 residues. Trimming cost V 2 bases and J 0 bases, with 10 bases left between them. Per germline, CDR1 MNHNS and CDR2 SASEGT. DNA for the CDR3: TGTGCCAGCAGTGAATGGGTCCATTCTAACTATGGCTACACCTTC. It translates to CASSEWVHSNYGYTF.

This clone was seen a few times. The J gene is TRBJ2-3, the V gene TRBV7-9; D unresolved. The CDR3 is 15 residues long. The germline V gene has CDR1 SEHNR and CDR2 FQNEAQ (reference sequence). V lost 5 bases and J 0 bases, leaving 12 bases between the germline ends. In DNA, the CDR3 is TGTGCCAGCAGCATCCGGACGGTCAGCACAGATACGCAGTATTTT. This sequence encodes CASSIRTVSTDTQYF.

The chain couples TRBV7-3 to TRBJ1-2; D possibly corresponds to TRBD1 (5 bases). The CDR3 extends over 13 amino acids. CDR1 SGHTA and CDR2 FQGTGA come from the germline V gene. Trimming shortened V by 8 bases and J by 3 bases, and 13 bases separated the two germline ends. The DNA for the CDR3 is TGTGCCAGCGGGTCCGGGGCCGACTATGGCTACACCTTC. Its protein is CASGSGADYGYTF. The full variable domain, completed using reference TRBV7-3 and TRBJ1-2, is GAGVSQTPSNKVTEKGKYVELRCDPISGHTALYWYRQSLGQGPEFLIYFQGTGAADDSGLPNDRFFAVRPEGSVSTLKIQRTERGDSAVYLCASGSGADYGYTFGSGTRLTVV.

The chain employs TRBV19 and TRBJ1-1, with 7 bases identical to TRBD1. This CDR3 has 15 amino acids. V gave up 6 bases and J gave up 4 bases; unmatched junction bases: 11. Per the germline V gene, CDR1 is LNHDA and CDR2 is SQIVND (reference sequence). The CDR3 nucleotides are TGTGCCAGTAGCCCGGGACAGCCGGAGGGCACTGAAGCTTTCTTT. It translates to CASSPGQPEGTEAFF.

The rearrangement joins TRBV6-6 to TRBJ1-2; tentative D call: TRBD1 (6 bases). V was pared by 6 bases and J by 7 bases, with 18 bases between. The CDR3 length is 14 residues. Looked up from germline, CDR1 is MNHNY and CDR2 is SVGAGI (reference sequence). CDR3 coding DNA: TGTGCCAGCAGCCTACCGCAGGGGACGGGTGGCTACACCTTC. Translated, it gives CASSLPQGTGGYTF.

The V gene is TRBV11-2, the J gene TRBJ1-6, with 7 nucleotides matching TRBD1. The length of the CDR3 is 17 residues. In germline, CDR1 is SGHAT, CDR2 FQNNGV. With 3 bases clipped from V and 6 bases from J, the junction kept 11 bases outside the gene matches. CDR3 region: CASSFEGAQGGNSPLHF. CDR3 sequence (DNA): TGTGCCAGCAGCTTCGAGGGGGCTCAAGGGGGTAATTCACCCCTCCACTTT. Complete variable domain (other parts from reference TRBV11-2 and TRBJ1-6): EAGVAQSPRYKIIEKRQSVAFWCNPISGHATLYWYQQILGQGPKLLIQFQNNGVVDDSQLPKDRFSAERLKGVDSTLKIQPAKLEDSAVYLCASSFEGAQGGNSPLHFGNGTRLTVT.

The V gene is TRBV7-8, the J gene TRBJ1-2, with D tentatively TRBD1 (6 bases). Germline CDR1 and CDR2: SGHVS and FQNEAQ. The CDR3 runs to 15 residues. V gave up 5 bases and J gave up 0 bases, with 13 bases separating them. The CDR3 DNA reads TGTGCCAGCAGCCAAAGAGGACAGACTAACTATGGCTACACCTTC. Translation gives CASSQRGQTNYGYTF.

V gene TRBV5-4 combines with J gene TRBJ2-3, with 7 bases aligning to TRBD2. V shed 9 bases, J shed 2 bases, and the junction held 6 bases outside the gene matches. The CDR3 totals 13 residues. The germline gives CDR1 SGHNT, CDR2 YYREEE (reference sequence). The CDR3 sequence is CATGRIPTDTQYF. In nucleotides, the CDR3 is TGTGCCACCGGGAGGATTCCCACAGATACGCAGTATTTT. Supplemented by reference TRBV5-4 and TRBJ2-3, the full variable domain reads ETGVTQSPTHLIKTRGQQVTLRCSSQSGHNTVSWYQQALGQGPQFIFQYYREEENGRGNFPPRFSGLQFPNYSSELNVNALELDDSALYLCATGRIPTDTQYFGPGTRLTVL.

CDR3 DNA: TGTGCCAGCAGAAACAGGGGCGTCACCGGGGAGCTGTTTTTT. Encoded protein: CASRNRGVTGELFF. The V gene is TRBV2, the J gene TRBJ2-2, with 7 positions matching TRBD1. This CDR3 is 14 amino acids long. CDR1 SNHLY and CDR2 FYNNEI come from the germline V gene. The junction had 5 bases not matched to a gene; V was cut back by 6 bases and J by 4 bases. Full variable domain (remainder filled in from reference TRBV2 and TRBJ2-2): EPEVTQTPSHQVTQMGQEVILRCVPISNHLYFYWYRQILGQKVEFLVSFYNNEISEKSEIFDDQFSVERPDGSNFTLKIRSTKLEDSAMYFCASRNRGVTGELFFGEGSRLTVL.

This CDR3 reads CASSRGQNEQFF. The DNA for the CDR3 is TGTGCCAGCAGCCGGGGACAAAATGAGCAGTTCTTC. The chain employs TRBV3-1 (or the pseudogene TRBV3-2) and TRBJ2-1; tentatively, D is TRBD1 (6 bases). Trimming left V 4 bases short and J 7 bases short, with 8 bases between. Per germline, CDR1 LGHDT and CDR2 YNNKEL (reference sequence). The CDR3 contains 12 residues.

The rearrangement joins TRBV7-2 to TRBJ1-5; no firm D call. This CDR3 comprises 14 residues. Germline assignment: CDR1 SGHTA and CDR2 FQGNSA. V gave up 6 bases and J gave up 0 bases, with 9 bases separating them. DNA for the CDR3: TGTGCCAGCAGTCCTGTAGATAGCAATCAGCCCCAGCATTTT. Translated, it gives CASSPVDSNQPQHF.

The chain carries TRBV3-1 (or the pseudogene TRBV3-2) and TRBJ2-2, with 9 bases identical to TRBD1. Germline lookup yields CDR1 LGHDT and CDR2 YNNKEL (reference sequence). The CDR3 is 16 amino acids. The trim removed 4 bases at V and 2 bases at J, leaving 5 bases unmatched. The CDR3 DNA is TGTGCCAGCAGCCCTTGGACAGGGGTCAACACCGGGGAGCTGTTTTTT. Translation gives CASSPWTGVNTGELFF.

The chain carries TRBV5-8 and TRBJ1-6; no clear D gene. The V end lost 4 bases, the J end lost 7 bases, and 12 bases lay between the germline ends. Germline V gene sequence: CDR1 SGHTS, CDR2 YDEGEE. This CDR3 has 14 amino acids. CDR3 region: CASSHRARNSPLHF. For the CDR3, the DNA is TGTGCCAGCAGCCACCGGGCCAGGAATTCACCCCTCCACTTT.

This clone has only one observation. This chain connects TRBV11-2 to TRBJ2-2; tentatively, D is TRBD1 (6 bases). The V end was cut by 1 base, the J end by 3 bases, with 12 bases between. Germline V lookup: CDR1 SGHAT, CDR2 FQNNGV. This CDR3 is built from 16 residues. As DNA, the CDR3 is TGTGCCAGCAGCTTAGGGCAGGGGCTACACACCGGGGAGCTGTTTTTT. Residues: CASSLGQGLHTGELFF.

This chain joins TRBV7-2 and TRBJ1-1, with a tentative D call TRBD1 (6 bases). The CDR3 runs 14 residues. Trimming pared 7 bases from V and 1 base from J, leaving 13 bases between. Germline V lookup: CDR1 SGHTA, CDR2 FQGNSA. The CDR3 reads CASTRGAGNTEAFF. CDR3 DNA: TGTGCCAGCACCCGGGGGGCGGGGAACACTGAAGCTTTCTTT.

This clone was observed a handful of times. The rearrangement links TRBV29-1 to TRBJ2-5; the match to TRBD1 covers 9 bases. CDR1 SQVTM and CDR2 ANQGSEA come from the germline V gene. The length of the CDR3 is 13 residues. The J segment lost 4 bases and the V segment lost 6 bases, leaving 6 bases of the junction unmatched. The CDR3 sequence: CSVATGGGETQYF. DNA for the CDR3: TGCAGCGTCGCTACAGGGGGCGGAGAGACCCAGTACTTC.

The chain recombines TRBV3-1 (or the pseudogene TRBV3-2) with TRBJ2-5, with 14 positions matching TRBD2. V lost 3 bases, J lost 4 bases, and 10 bases stayed unmatched. Germline CDR1 LGHDT, CDR2 YNNKEL (reference sequence). The CDR3 consists of 18 residues. The CDR3 here is CASSQRTSGGSFRETQYF. The DNA for the CDR3 is TGTGCCAGCAGCCAGAGGACTAGCGGGGGGTCCTTTCGAGAGACCCAGTACTTC.

This clone was detected a few times. The CDR3 bases are TGTGCCAGCAGTTTCGGGACAGGGGGAGGTTATGGCTACACCTTC. It encodes CASSFGTGGGYGYTF. The gene calls are TRBV27 and TRBJ1-2, with TRBD1 matching over 11 bases. Losses at the gene ends were 3 bases for V and 5 bases for J; bases not matched to a gene: 5. CDR1 is MNHEY and CDR2 is SMNVEV in the germline V gene (reference sequence). CDR3 length equals 15 residues.

This clone was detected only a few times. The chain joins TRBV14 to TRBJ2-7, with 8 bases identical to TRBD1. Germline loops: CDR1 SGHDN, CDR2 FVKESK. The CDR3 contains 16 residues. V lost 0 bases to trimming and J lost 4 bases; unmatched junction nucleotides: 8. CDR3: CASSQEGWDRQYEQYF. CDR3 bases: TGTGCCAGCAGCCAAGAAGGGTGGGACAGGCAATACGAGCAGTACTTC.

Details on this clone: The identical CDR3 is also encoded by other nucleotide sequences in the sample. For the CDR3, the DNA is TGTGCCAGCAGTTTCCCCGGGAGCAATCAGCCCCAGCATTTT. Its translation: CASSFPGSNQPQHF. The rearrangement uses TRBV28 and TRBJ1-5; no reliable D call. Germline-derived CDR1 and CDR2 are MDHEN and SYDVKM. CDR3 length: 14 residues. Trimming removed 3 bases from V and 1 base from J, with 7 bases in between.

The gene calls are TRBV5-6 and TRBJ2-7; 8 nucleotides align to TRBD1. The CDR3 contains 15 residues. The germline gives CDR1 SGHDT, CDR2 YYEEEE. Losses at the gene ends were 3 bases for V and 3 bases for J; bases not matched to a gene: 8. The CDR3: CASSSGQEDFYEQYF. The CDR3 DNA reads as TGTGCCAGCAGCTCGGGACAGGAAGACTTCTACGAGCAGTACTTC.

This clone showed up just a few times. V is TRBV4-3 and J is TRBJ2-1; TRBD2 might be the D (5 bases). The CDR3 consists of 15 residues. Germline-derived CDR1 and CDR2 are LGHNA and YSLEER. Deletions cut 3 bases from V and 5 bases from J, with 14 bases between. The CDR3 region has the DNA TGCGCCAGCAGCCAGGCGGCGTTCGGGGACAATGAGCAGTTCTTC. Translated, it gives CASSQAAFGDNEQFF.